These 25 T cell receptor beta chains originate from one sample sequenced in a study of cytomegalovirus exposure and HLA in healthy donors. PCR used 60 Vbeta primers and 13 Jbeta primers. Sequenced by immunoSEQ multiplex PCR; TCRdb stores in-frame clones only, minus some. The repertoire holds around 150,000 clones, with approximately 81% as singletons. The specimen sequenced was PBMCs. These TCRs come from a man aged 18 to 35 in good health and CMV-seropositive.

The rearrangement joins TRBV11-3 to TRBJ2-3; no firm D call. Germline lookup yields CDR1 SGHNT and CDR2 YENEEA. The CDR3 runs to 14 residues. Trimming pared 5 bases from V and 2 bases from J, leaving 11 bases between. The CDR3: CASSTTGFTDTQYF. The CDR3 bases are TGTGCCAGCAGCACGACCGGGTTCACAGATACGCAGTATTTT.

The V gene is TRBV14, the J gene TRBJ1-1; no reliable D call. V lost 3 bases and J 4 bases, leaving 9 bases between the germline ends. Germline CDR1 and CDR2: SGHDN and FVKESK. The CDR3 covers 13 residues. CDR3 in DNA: TGTGCCAGCAGCCAGCAGGTTGTCACTGAAGCTTTCTTT. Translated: CASSQQVVTEAFF.

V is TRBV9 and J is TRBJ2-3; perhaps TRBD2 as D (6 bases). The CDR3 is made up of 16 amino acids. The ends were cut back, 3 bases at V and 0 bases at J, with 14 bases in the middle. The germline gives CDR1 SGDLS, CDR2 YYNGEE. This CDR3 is CASSDREGLSTDTQYF. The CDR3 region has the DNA TGTGCCAGCAGCGACCGAGAGGGACTTAGCACAGATACGCAGTATTTT.

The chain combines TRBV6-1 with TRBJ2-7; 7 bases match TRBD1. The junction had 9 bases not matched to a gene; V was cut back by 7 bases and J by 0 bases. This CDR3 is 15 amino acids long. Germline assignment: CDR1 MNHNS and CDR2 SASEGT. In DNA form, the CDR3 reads TGTGCCAGCACCTACACAGGGGTCAGCTCCTACGAGCAGTACTTC. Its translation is CASTYTGVSSYEQYF.

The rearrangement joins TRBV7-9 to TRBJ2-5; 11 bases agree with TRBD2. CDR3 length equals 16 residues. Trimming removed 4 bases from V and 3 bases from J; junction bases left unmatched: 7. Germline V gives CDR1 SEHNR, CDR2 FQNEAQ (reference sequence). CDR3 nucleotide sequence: TGTGCCAGCAGCTGGACTAGCGGGCGGGAAAAAGAGACCCAGTACTTC. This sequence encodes CASSWTSGREKETQYF.

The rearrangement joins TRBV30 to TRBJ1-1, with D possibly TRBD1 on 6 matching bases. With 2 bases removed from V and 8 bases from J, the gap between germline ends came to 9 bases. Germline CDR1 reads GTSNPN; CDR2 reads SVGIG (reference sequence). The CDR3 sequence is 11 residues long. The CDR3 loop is CAWSYGTEAFF. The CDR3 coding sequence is TGTGCCTGGAGTTACGGGACAGAAGCTTTCTTT.

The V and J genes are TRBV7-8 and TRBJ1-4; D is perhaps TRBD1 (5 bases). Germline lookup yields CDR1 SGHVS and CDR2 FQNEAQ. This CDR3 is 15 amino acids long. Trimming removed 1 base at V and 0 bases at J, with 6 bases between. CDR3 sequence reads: CASSLVGATNEKLFF. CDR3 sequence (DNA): TGTGCCAGCAGCTTAGTAGGGGCAACTAATGAAAAACTGTTTTTT. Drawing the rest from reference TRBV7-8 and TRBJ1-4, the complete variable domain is GAGVSQSPRYKVAKRGQDVALRCDPISGHVSLFWYQQALGQGPEFLTYFQNEAQLDKSGLPSDRFFAERPEGSVSTLKIQRTQQEDSAVYLCASSLVGATNEKLFFGSGTQLSVL.

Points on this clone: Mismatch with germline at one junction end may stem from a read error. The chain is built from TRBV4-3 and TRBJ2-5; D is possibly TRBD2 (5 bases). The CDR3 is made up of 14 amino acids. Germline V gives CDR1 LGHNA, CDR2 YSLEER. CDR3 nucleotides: TGCGCCAGCAGCCAAGCTTCACCACGGGATTCCTTCCACTTC. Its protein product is CASSQASPRDSFHF.

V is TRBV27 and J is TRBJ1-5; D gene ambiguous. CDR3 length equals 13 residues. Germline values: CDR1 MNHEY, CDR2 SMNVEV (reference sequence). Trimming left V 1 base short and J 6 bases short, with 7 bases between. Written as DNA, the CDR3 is TGTGCCAGCAGTTTATACGAGGGTCAGCCCCAGCATTTT. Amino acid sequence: CASSLYEGQPQHF.

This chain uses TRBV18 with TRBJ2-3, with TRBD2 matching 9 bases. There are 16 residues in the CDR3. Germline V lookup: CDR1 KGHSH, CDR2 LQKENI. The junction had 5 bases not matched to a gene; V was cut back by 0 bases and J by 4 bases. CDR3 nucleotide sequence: TGTGCCAGCTCACCACCGCTAGCGGGGCTCGCAGATACGCAGTATTTT. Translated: CASSPPLAGLADTQYF.

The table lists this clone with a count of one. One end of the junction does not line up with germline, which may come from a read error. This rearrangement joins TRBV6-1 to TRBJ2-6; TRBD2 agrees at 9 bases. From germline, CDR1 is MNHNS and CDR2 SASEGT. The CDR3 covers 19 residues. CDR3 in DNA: TGTGCCAGCAGTGAAATCCGAAGCGGGGGGACCTCTGGGGCCAACGGCCTGACTTTC. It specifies CASSEIRSGGTSGANGLTF.

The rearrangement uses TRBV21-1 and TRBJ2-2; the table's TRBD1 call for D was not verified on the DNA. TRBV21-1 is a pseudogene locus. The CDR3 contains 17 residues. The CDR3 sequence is CASSNLGQDSNTGELFF. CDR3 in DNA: TGTGCCAGCAGCAACTTGGGACAGGATTCGAACACCGGGGAGCTGTTTTTT.

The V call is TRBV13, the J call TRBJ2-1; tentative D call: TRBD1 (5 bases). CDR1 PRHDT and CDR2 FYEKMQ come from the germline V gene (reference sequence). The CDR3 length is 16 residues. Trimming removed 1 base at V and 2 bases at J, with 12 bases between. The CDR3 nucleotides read TGTGCCAGCAGCTTAGTTGGCAGGGTAACCTACAATGAGCAGTTCTTC. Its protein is CASSLVGRVTYNEQFF.

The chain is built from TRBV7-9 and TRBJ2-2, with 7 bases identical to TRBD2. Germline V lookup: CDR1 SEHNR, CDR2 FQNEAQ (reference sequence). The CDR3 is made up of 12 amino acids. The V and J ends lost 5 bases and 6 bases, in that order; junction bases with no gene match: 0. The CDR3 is CASSGLAGELFF. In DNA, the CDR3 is TGTGCCAGCAGCGGACTAGCCGGGGAGCTGTTTTTT.

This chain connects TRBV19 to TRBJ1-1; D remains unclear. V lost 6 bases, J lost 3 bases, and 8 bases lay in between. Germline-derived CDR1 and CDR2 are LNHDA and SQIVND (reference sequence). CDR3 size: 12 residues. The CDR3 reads CASRDGDTEAFF. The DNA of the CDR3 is TGTGCCAGTAGGGACGGGGACACTGAAGCTTTCTTT. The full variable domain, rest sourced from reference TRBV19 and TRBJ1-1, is DGGITQSPKYLFRKEGQNVTLSCEQNLNHDAMYWYRQDPGQGLRLIYYSQIVNDFQKGDIAEGYSVSREKKESFPLTVTSAQKNPTAFYLCASRDGDTEAFFGQGTRLTVV.

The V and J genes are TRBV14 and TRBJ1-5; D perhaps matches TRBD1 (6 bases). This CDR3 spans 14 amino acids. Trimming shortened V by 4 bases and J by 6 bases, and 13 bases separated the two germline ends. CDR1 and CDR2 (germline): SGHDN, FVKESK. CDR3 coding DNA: TGTGCCAGCAGCCCGACAGGTCGGAGTCAGCCCCAGCATTTT. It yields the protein CASSPTGRSQPQHF. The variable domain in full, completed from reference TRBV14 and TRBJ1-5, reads EAGVTQFPSHSVIEKGQTVTLRCDPISGHDNLYWYRRVMGKEIKFLLHFVKESKQDESGMPNNRFLAERTGGTYSTLKVQPAELEDSGVYFCASSPTGRSQPQHFGDGTRLSIL.

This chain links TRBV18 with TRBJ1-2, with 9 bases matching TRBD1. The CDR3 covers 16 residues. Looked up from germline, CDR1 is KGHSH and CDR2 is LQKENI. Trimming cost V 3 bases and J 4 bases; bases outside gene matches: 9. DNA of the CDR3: TGTGCCAGCTCACCGAACCGGGACAGGGCTTTCTATGGCTACACCTTC. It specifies CASSPNRDRAFYGYTF.

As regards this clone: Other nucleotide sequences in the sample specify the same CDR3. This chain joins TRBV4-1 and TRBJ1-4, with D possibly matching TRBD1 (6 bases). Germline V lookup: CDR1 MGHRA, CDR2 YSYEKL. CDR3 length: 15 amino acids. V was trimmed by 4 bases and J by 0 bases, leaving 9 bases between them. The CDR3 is CASSPQGATNEKLFF. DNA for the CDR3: TGCGCCAGCAGCCCACAGGGAGCAACTAATGAAAAACTGTTTTTT.

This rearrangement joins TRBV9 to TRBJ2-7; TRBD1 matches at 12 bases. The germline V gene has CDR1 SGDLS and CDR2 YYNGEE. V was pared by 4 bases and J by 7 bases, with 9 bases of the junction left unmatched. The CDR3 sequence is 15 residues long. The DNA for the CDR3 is TGTGCCAGCAGCCCGAGCGGGACAGGGGGCGAAGAGCAGTACTTC. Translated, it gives CASSPSGTGGEEQYF.

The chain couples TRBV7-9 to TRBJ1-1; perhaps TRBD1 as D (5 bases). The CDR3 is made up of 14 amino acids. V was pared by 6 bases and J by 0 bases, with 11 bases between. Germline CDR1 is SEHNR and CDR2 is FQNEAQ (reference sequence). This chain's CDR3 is CASRPAGMNTEAFF. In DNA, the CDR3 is TGTGCCAGCAGGCCAGCAGGGATGAACACTGAAGCTTTCTTT. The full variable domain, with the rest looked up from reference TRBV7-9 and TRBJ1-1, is DTGVSQNPRHKITKRGQNVTFRCDPISEHNRLYWYRQTLGQGPEFLTYFQNEAQLEKSRLLSDRFSAERPKGSFSTLEIQRTEQGDSAMYLCASRPAGMNTEAFFGQGTRLTVV.

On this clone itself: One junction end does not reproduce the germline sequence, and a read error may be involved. The chain's CDR3 is CATSRDRASGANGLTF. The CDR3 coding sequence is TGTGCCACCAGCAGAGACAGGGCCTCTGGGGCCAACGGCCTGACTTTC. V gene TRBV15 combines with J gene TRBJ2-6; possible D gene TRBD1, 5 bases. Germline-derived CDR1 and CDR2 are LNHNV and YYDKDF (reference sequence). The CDR3 covers 16 residues.

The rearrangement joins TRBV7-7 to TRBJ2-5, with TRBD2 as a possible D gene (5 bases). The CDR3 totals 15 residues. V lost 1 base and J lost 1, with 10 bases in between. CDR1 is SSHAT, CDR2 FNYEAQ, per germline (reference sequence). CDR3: CASSLGSGIQETQYF. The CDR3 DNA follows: TGTGCCAGCAGCTTAGGATCGGGGATCCAAGAGACCCAGTACTTC.

DNA for the CDR3: TGTGCCAGCAGCTTAGGACAGGGCCTTAACTATGGCTACACCTTC. Amino acid sequence: CASSLGQGLNYGYTF. The chain joins TRBV11-2 to TRBJ1-2; 7 positions agree with TRBD1. The CDR3 totals 15 residues. V lost 1 base and J lost 1; bases outside the gene matches: 3. Germline CDR1 SGHAT, CDR2 FQNNGV.

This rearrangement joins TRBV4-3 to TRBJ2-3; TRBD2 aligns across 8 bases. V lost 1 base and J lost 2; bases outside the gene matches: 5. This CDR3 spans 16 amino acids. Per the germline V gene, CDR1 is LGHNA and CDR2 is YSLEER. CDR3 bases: TGCGCCAGCAGCCAAGTTGGAGCGGGGGCCACAGATACGCAGTATTTT. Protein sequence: CASSQVGAGATDTQYF.

The CDR3 nucleotides are TGTGCCAGCAGTGAAGATTTGCAGGGGTGGCGGCCCCAGCATTTT. Its protein is CASSEDLQGWRPQHF. The chain uses TRBV2 and TRBJ1-5; possibly TRBD1 for D (6 bases). Trimming removed 1 base from V and 9 bases from J, with 16 bases in between. The CDR3 consists of 15 residues. Per germline, CDR1 SNHLY and CDR2 FYNNEI.